This T cell receptor (beta chain) was documented in a study of pediatric ulcerative colitis. As to this clone: The antigen remains unidentified.

Findings of the study overall: A couple of rectal CDR3 clonotypes occurred in all ulcerative colitis patients. Total lymphocyte DNA, not sorted subsets, was the template.

Assay used: immunoSEQ multiplex PCR; TCRdb lists only in-frame clones, some missing. The top ten hold roughly 25% of the sample, which has fewer than 45,000 clones, roughly 80% seen once. CDR1 is LGHNA and CDR2 is YNFKEQ in the germline V gene. The V segment lost 5 bases and the J segment 6 bases; nucleotides outside the gene matches: 11. The CDR3 has 15 amino acids. The material sequenced was blood. The clonotype comes from a girl aged 10 to 17 with moderate ulcerative colitis. The chain employs TRBV4-2 and TRBJ2-7, with 9 bases that match TRBD2. CDR3 residues: CASSLVPAGGSEQYF. The DNA of the CDR3 is TGTGCCAGCAGCTTGGTTCCAGCGGGAGGCAGCGAGCAGTACTTC.